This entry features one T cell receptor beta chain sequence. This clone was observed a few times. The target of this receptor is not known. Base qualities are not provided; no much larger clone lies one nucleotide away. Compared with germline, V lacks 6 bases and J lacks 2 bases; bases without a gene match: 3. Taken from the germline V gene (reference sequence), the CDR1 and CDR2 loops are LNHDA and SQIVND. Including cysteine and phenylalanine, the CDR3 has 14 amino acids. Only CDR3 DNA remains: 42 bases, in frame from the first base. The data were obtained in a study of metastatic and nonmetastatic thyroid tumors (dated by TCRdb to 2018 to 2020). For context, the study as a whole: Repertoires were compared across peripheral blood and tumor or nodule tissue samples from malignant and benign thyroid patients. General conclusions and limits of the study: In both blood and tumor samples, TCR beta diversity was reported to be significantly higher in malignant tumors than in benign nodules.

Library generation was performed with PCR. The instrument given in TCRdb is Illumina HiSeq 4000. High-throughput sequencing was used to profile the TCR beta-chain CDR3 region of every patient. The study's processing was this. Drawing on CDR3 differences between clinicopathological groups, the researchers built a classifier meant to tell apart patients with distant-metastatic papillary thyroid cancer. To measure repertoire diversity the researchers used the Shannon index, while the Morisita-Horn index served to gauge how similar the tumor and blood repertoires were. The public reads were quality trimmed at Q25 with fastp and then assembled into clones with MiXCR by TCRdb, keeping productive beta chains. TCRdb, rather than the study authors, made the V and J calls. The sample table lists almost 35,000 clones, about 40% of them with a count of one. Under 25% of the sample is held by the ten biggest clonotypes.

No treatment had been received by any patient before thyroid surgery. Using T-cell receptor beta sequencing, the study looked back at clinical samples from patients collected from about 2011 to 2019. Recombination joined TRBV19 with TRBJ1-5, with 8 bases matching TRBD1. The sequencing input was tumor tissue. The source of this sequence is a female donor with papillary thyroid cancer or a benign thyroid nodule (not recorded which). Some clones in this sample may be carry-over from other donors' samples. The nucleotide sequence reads TGTGCCAGTAGCATGACAGGGGGCAATCAGCCCCAGCATTTT. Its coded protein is CASSMTGGNQPQHF.